This passage covers 2 T cell receptor beta chains from one sample sequenced in a study of cytomegalovirus exposure and HLA in healthy donors. PCR was performed using 60 Vbeta and 13 Jbeta primers. Libraries were prepared by immunoSEQ multiplex PCR; TCRdb keeps only in-frame clonotypes and omits some of them. The sample has 200,000 or so clones; 82% are singletons. The sample taken for sequencing was PBMCs. The receptors shown here come from a boy aged 2 to 9 in good health and CMV-seronegative.

The chain links TRBV15 to TRBJ2-1, with 7 bases fitting TRBD2. J lost 5 bases, V lost 4 bases, and 23 bases had no gene match. Germline V CDR1 and CDR2: LNHNV, YYDKDF (reference sequence). This CDR3 is built from 20 residues. DNA for the CDR3: TGTGCCACCAGCAACCGATGGATTGGGGGGGGAGTAGGGAGGGACAATGAGCAGTTCTTC. As protein: CATSNRWIGGGVGRDNEQFF.

The chain is built from TRBV7-2 and TRBJ1-2, with D possibly matching TRBD1 (5 bases). Trimming shortened V by 1 base and J by 3 bases, and 12 bases separated the two germline ends. The germline V gene has CDR1 SGHTA and CDR2 FQGNSA. CDR3 length equals 15 residues. The DNA of the CDR3 is TGTGCCAGCAGCTTAGACCCAGGGTTTTACTATGGCTACACCTTC. This encodes CASSLDPGFYYGYTF. The entire variable domain, with the rest obtained from reference TRBV7-2 and TRBJ1-2, is as follows: GAGVSQSPSNKVTEKGKDVELRCDPISGHTALYWYRQSLGQGLEFLIYFQGNSAPDKSGLPSDRFSAERTGGSVSTLTIQRTQQEDSAVYLCASSLDPGFYYGYTFGSGTRLTVV.